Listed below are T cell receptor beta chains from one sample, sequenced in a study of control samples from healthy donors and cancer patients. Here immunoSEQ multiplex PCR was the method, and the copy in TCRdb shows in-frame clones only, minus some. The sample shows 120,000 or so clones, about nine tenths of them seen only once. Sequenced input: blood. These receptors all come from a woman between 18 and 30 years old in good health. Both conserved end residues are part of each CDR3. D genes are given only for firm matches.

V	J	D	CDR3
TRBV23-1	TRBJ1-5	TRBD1	CASSHRVNRGGLRHQPQHF
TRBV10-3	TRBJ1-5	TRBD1	CAISEYPHDRVHQPQHF
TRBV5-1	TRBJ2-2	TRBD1	CASSLPDGTGLDTGELFF
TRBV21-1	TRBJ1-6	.	CASSKALRGPRIQGSYNSPLHF
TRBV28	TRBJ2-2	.	CASNRANTGELFF
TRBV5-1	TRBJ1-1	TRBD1	CASRTVRGQTEAFF
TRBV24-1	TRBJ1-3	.	CATSEGGSGNTIYF
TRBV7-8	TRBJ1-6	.	CASSLDRSYNSPLHF
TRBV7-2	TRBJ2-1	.	CASSLSRVQSIEQFF
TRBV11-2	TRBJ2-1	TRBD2	CASSLEGTSPYNEQFF
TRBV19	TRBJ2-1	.	CASSDTVGSEQFF
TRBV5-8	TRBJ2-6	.	CASSLGQGITGANVLTF
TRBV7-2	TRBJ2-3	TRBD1	CASSSNRGADTQYF
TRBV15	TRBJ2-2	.	CATSRGAEVQSNTGELFF
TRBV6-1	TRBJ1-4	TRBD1	CASSETGTATNEKLFF
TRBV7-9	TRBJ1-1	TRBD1	CASSDHFQGAEAFF
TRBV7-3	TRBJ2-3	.	CASSLGPGRADTQYF
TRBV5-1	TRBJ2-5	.	CASSLPQETQYF
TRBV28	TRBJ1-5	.	CASSFPDQPQHF
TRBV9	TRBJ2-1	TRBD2	CASSVTSGGPYNEQFF
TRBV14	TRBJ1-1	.	CASSVGMNTEAFF
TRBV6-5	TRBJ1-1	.	CASTQVGSHGAFF
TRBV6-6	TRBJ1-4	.	CATRRIPLEKLFF
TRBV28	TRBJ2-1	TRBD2	CASRPSGGAYNEQFF
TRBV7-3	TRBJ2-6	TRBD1	CASSLAQGTGANVLTF
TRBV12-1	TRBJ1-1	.	CASSFEGGNLKGLEAFF
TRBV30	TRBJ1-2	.	CAWSGPGLRGYTF
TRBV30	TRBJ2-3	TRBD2	CACSGRPTDTQYF
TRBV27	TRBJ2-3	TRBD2	CASSFLRELGTDTQYF
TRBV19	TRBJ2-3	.	CASTPRGGTEVDTQYF